This T cell receptor beta chain stems from a study of shared clonotypes between healthy human individuals. Participating donors were healthy, HIV-negative adults free of recent acute infections or vaccinations. Profiled with immunoSEQ multiplex PCR; TCRdb holds only in-frame clones, not every one. The sample has 980,000 or so clones, approximately 80% seen once. The CDR3 is made up of 15 amino acids. The J segment lost 0 bases and the V segment lost 5 bases, leaving 6 bases of the junction unmatched. The V gene's germline CDR1 is MNHEY and CDR2 SVGAGI. Source material: memory CD4+ T cells sorted from blood. Subset defined: CD45RA-negative fraction. The sequence was obtained from a young man in good health. This chain connects TRBV6-5 to TRBJ1-1; TRBD1 aligns across 7 bases. In DNA, the CDR3 is TGTGCCAGCAGTCTGGGACAGAGCATGAACACTGAAGCTTTCTTT. This gives the protein CASSLGQSMNTEAFF.